What follows is one TCR beta chain and its context. Its antigen is not identified. This CDR3 is built from 13 residues. Germline assignment: CDR1 MDHEN and CDR2 SYDVKM. V lost 6 bases and J 0 bases, leaving 6 bases between the germline ends. The data are from a study of T cell responses to AZD1222 COVID-19 vaccine. In the study overall: Samples with a second dose at about 4 or about 12 weeks were pooled together.

Study-wide points: Elevations in Spike-specific TCR breadth and depth followed administration of two AZD1222 doses. All repertoire sampling was performed exclusively after the peak T cell response. Reports indicate that nearly half of spike-specific TCRs are directed at unmutated variant regions.

Here immunoSEQ multiplex PCR was the method, and the copy in TCRdb shows in-frame clones only, minus some. The sample lists 110,000 or so clones, roughly 85% seen once, with about 8.5% in the top ten. This TCR came from an adult in good health. The starting material was peripheral blood, obtained on day 0 of AZD1222 vaccination. The chain carries TRBV28 and TRBJ1-5; D not resolved. The CDR3 bases are TGTGCCAGCAGGGGAGGTAGCAATCAGCCCCAGCATTTT. Translation: CASRGGSNQPQHF.